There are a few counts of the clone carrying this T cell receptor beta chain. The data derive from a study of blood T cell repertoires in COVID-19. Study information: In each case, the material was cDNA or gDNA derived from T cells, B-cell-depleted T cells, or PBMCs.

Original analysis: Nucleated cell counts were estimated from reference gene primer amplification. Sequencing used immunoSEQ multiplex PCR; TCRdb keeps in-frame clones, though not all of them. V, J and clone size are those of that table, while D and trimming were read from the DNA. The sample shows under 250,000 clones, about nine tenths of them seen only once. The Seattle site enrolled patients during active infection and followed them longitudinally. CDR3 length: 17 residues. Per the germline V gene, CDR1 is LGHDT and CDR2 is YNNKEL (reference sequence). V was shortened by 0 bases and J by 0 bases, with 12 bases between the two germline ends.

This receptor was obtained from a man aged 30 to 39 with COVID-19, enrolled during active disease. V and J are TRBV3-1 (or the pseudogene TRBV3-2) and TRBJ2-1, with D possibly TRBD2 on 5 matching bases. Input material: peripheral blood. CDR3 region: CASSQEGAGNSYNEQFF. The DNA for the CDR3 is TGTGCCAGCAGCCAAGAGGGAGCTGGGAACTCCTACAATGAGCAGTTCTTC.